The 24 T cell receptor beta chains given below trace back to one sample, sequenced in a study of blood T cells in healthy people across ages. With a J-beta primer mix and a sample-barcoded 5' primer, a second PCR ran roughly 6 to 11 cycles. Using its own MiXCR run on the 5' RACE reads, TCRdb lists one record per CDR3 protein. Of approximately 780,000 distinct CDR3 sequences listed, under 30% are singletons. These data were also reused for a study on T cells of mothers and their children.

Sample: blood. These receptor sequences come from a boy younger than 18 in good health.

This rearrangement joins TRBV2 to TRBJ1-4; 12 nucleotides align to TRBD1. The CDR3 consists of 15 residues. Germline CDR1 and CDR2: SNHLY and FYNNEI. J gave up 8 bases and V 7 bases, and 8 bases lay outside the gene matches. CDR3 region: CASTSGGTGGEKLFF. The CDR3 region has the DNA TGTGCCAGCACTTCAGGCGGGACAGGGGGCGAAAAACTGTTTTTT.

The rearrangement uses TRBV9 and TRBJ2-5, with a weak D call TRBD1 (5 bases). Judging by the DNA end, TRBJ2-7 fits better; the J call may be wrong. Germline V gives CDR1 SGDLS, CDR2 YYNGEE. The CDR3 runs 15 residues. CDR3 region: CASSVEGNSAYEQYF. Written as DNA, the CDR3 is TGTGCCAGCAGCGTAGAGGGGAACAGTGCCTACGAGCAGTACTTC.

This clonotype has only a few counts. The genes are TRBV3-1 and TRBJ2-5; D tentatively reads TRBD1 or TRBD2 (6 bases each). CDR3 length: 16 amino acids. The V and J ends lost 4 bases and 4 bases respectively, with 19 bases between them. The germline CDR1 and CDR2 sequences are LGHDT and YNNKEL (reference sequence). CDR3 residues: CASSPHSGALGETQYF. The CDR3 DNA reads as TGTGCCAGCAGCCCCCATTCGGGGGCTCTTGGAGAGACCCAGTACTTC.

This clonotype was picked up a small number of times. This sequence joins TRBV6-5 and TRBJ2-5; D is undetermined. In germline, CDR1 is MNHEY, CDR2 SVGAGI. The CDR3 runs 13 residues. V was clipped by 7 bases and J by 5 bases, with 14 bases between them. CDR3 in amino acids: CASNRKNGETQYF. The CDR3 DNA reads TGTGCCAGCAACCGGAAGAACGGGGAGACCCAGTACTTC.

The rearrangement links TRBV2 to TRBJ1-1; D unclear. The V gene lost 4 bases and the J gene lost 3 bases, with 15 bases spanning the gap. CDR3 length: 15 amino acids. Germline V lookup: CDR1 SNHLY, CDR2 FYNNEI. CDR3 sequence: CASSAAGSWDTEAFF. DNA for the CDR3: TGTGCCAGCAGTGCTGCGGGGAGTTGGGACACTGAAGCTTTCTTT.

This chain links TRBV12-5 with TRBJ1-4, with 7 bases fitting TRBD1. The V gene end was trimmed by 6 bases and the J gene end by 5 bases; junction bases not matched to a gene: 9. From germline, CDR1 is LGHNT and CDR2 FRNRAP. The CDR3 is 15 residues long. CDR3 sequence (DNA): TGTGCTAGTGGCCGATCGGGACAGCTAAATGAAAAACTGTTTTTT. It is translated as CASGRSGQLNEKLFF.

In DNA form, the CDR3 reads TGTGCCAGCAGTTCTGGACTAGCGGGGGGGGGCATTCAGTACTTC. Its translation: CASSSGLAGGGIQYF. The chain couples TRBV27 to TRBJ2-4; TRBD2 matches at 15 bases. V lost 4 bases, J lost 9 bases, and 4 bases stayed unmatched. The CDR3 runs 15 residues. Germline lookup yields CDR1 MNHEY and CDR2 SMNVEV (reference sequence).

This clonotype was counted only a few times. The gene calls are TRBV5-1 and TRBJ2-3, with D unclear. The CDR3 consists of 13 residues. Germline V CDR1 and CDR2: SGHRS, YFSETQ. V was pared by 3 bases and J by 4 bases, with 9 bases between. For the CDR3, the DNA is TGCGCCAGCAGCTCGACGGCGTCAGATACGCAGTATTTT. Translated: CASSSTASDTQYF. The full variable domain, completed using reference TRBV5-1 and TRBJ2-3, is KAGVTQTPRYLIKTRGQQVTLSCSPISGHRSVSWYQQTPGQGLQFLFEYFSETQRNKGNFPGRFSGRQFSNSRSEMNVSTLELGDSALYLCASSSTASDTQYFGPGTRLTVL.

The chain has TRBV20-1 and TRBJ2-7; D may match TRBD1 or TRBD2 (6 bases each). The CDR3 totals 13 residues. The V gene lost 4 bases and the J gene lost 2 bases, with 12 bases spanning the gap. Germline-derived CDR1 and CDR2 are DFQATT and SNEGSKA (reference sequence). The CDR3 bases are TGCAGTGCTAACAGGGAGGCGGCCTACGAGCAGTACTTC. Translating gives CSANREAAYEQYF.

The rearrangement joins TRBV2 to TRBJ1-1, with a tentative D call TRBD1 (5 bases). Germline CDR1 is SNHLY and CDR2 is FYNNEI. V lost 8 bases and J lost 0, with 10 bases in between. CDR3 size: 13 residues. The CDR3 DNA sequence: TGTGCCAGCGACAGATCCATGAACACTGAAGCTTTCTTT. Its protein is CASDRSMNTEAFF.

V usage is TRBV28 and J usage is TRBJ2-5; possibly TRBD1 for D (6 bases). V lost 3 bases to trimming and J lost 5 bases, with 16 bases between them. The CDR3 sequence is 15 residues long. Germline CDR1 reads MDHEN; CDR2 reads SYDVKM. CDR3 nucleotides: TGTGCCAGCAGTTTGGAGGCTTCGAGGGGGGAGACCCAGTACTTC. It encodes CASSLEASRGETQYF. The full variable domain, rest sourced from reference TRBV28 and TRBJ2-5, is DVKVTQSSRYLVKRTGEKVFLECVQDMDHENMFWYRQDPGLGLRLIYFSYDVKMKEKGDIPEGYSVSREKKERFSLILESASTNQTSMYLCASSLEASRGETQYFGPGTRLLVL.

The chain combines TRBV11-2 with TRBJ2-5; 7 bases fit TRBD2. The length of the CDR3 is 15 residues. Germline CDR1 is SGHAT and CDR2 is FQNNGV. V shed 1 base, J shed 4 bases, and the junction held 6 bases outside the gene matches. The CDR3 reads CASSLGEGLGETQYF. The CDR3 nucleotides read TGTGCCAGCAGCTTAGGGGAGGGGTTAGGAGAGACCCAGTACTTC. Based on the CDR3 plus reference TRBV11-2 and TRBJ2-5, the full variable domain is EAGVAQSPRYKIIEKRQSVAFWCNPISGHATLYWYQQILGQGPKLLIQFQNNGVVDDSQLPKDRFSAERLKGVDSTLKIQPAKLEDSAVYLCASSLGEGLGETQYFGPGTRLLVL.

This clonotype was observed a few times. Compared with germline, one end of the junction differs, possibly owing to a read error. V and J are TRBV6-6 and TRBJ1-4, with TRBD1 identical over 9 bases. This CDR3 has 15 residues. Germline V gene lookup returns CDR1 MNHNY and CDR2 SVGAGI (reference sequence). In DNA, the CDR3 is TGTGCCAGCACCCCTTCCGGACAGGGGTATGAAAAACTGGTTTTT. This codes for CASTPSGQGYEKLVF.

In its sample, this clonotype was seen a few times. The chain links TRBV29-1 to TRBJ2-1, with no clear D. V was cut by 0 bases and J by 8 bases, with 14 bases left in between. Germline V lookup: CDR1 SQVTM, CDR2 ANQGSEA. This CDR3 is 14 amino acids long. This CDR3 reads CSVEDQDSNHEQFF. CDR3 nucleotides: TGCAGCGTTGAAGATCAGGATAGCAACCATGAGCAGTTCTTC.

This chain joins TRBV5-1 and TRBJ2-5; a weak D match, TRBD2 (7 bases). V was trimmed by 2 bases and J by 0 bases, leaving 14 bases between them. The CDR3 totals 16 residues. Germline V gene sequence: CDR1 SGHRS, CDR2 YFSETQ. CDR3 in amino acids: CASSFRGAQNQETQYF. CDR3 nucleotide sequence: TGCGCCAGCAGCTTCCGGGGGGCACAAAACCAAGAGACCCAGTACTTC.

The V and J genes are TRBV5-1 and TRBJ2-5, with D possibly TRBD2 on 6 matching bases. The DNA end is a closer match to TRBJ2-1, so the J assignment may be wrong. The CDR3 covers 14 residues. CDR1 and CDR2 from the germline V gene are SGHRS and YFSETQ. The CDR3 loop reads CASSGTGLYNEQFF. The CDR3, as DNA: TGCGCCAGCAGTGGGACGGGACTCTACAATGAGCAGTTCTTC.

This chain connects TRBV5-1 to TRBJ2-5, with D hard to call. The germline CDR1 and CDR2 sequences are SGHRS and YFSETQ. The CDR3 is 15 amino acids. V was trimmed by 0 bases and J by 1 base, leaving 10 bases between them. CDR3 sequence reads: CASSLARTFQETQYF. The CDR3, as DNA: TGCGCCAGCAGCTTGGCGCGCACTTTCCAAGAGACCCAGTACTTC.

CDR3 loop: CASSLPGERGPNYNEQFF. The CDR3, as DNA: TGCGCCAGCAGCTTGCCGGGGGAAAGGGGACCTAACTACAATGAGCAGTTCTTC. The J gene is TRBJ2-1, the V gene TRBV5-1; D is possibly TRBD2 (6 bases). The CDR3 loop spans 18 amino acids. V was trimmed by 1 base and J by 3 bases, leaving 20 bases between them. From germline, CDR1 is SGHRS and CDR2 YFSETQ.

The chain joins TRBV29-1 to TRBJ1-2; the D gene is possibly TRBD1 (5 bases). The length of the CDR3 is 14 residues. The V gene's germline CDR1 is SQVTM and CDR2 ANQGSEA. The V end lost 7 bases, the J end lost 7 bases, and 22 bases lay between the germline ends. CDR3 bases: TGCAGCGAATATAACCGGGAATCCCAGGGTGGCTACACCTTC. This translates into CSEYNRESQGGYTF.

The J gene is TRBJ2-4, the V gene TRBV10-3; D unclear. The CDR3 is 13 residues long. CDR1 and CDR2 from the germline V gene are ENHRY and SYGVKD. Trimming removed 10 bases at V and 5 bases at J, with 15 bases between. CDR3 bases: TGTGCCACCTTAGAGAGTAGCCAAAACATTCAGTACTTC. Its protein product is CATLESSQNIQYF.

This clonotype was observed a handful of times. The chain links TRBV2 to TRBJ2-5; D not resolved. With the DNA end fitting TRBJ2-1 better, the J assignment may be wrong. The CDR3 has 12 amino acids. Germline V lookup: CDR1 SNHLY, CDR2 FYNNEI. The CDR3 coding sequence is TGTGCCAGGGGCGTTACCTACAATGAGCAGTTCTTC. As protein: CARGVTYNEQFF.

The chain recombines TRBV28 with TRBJ2-7, with 8 bases identical to TRBD1. The CDR3 length is 14 residues. The V gene end was trimmed by 5 bases and the J gene end by 5 bases; junction bases not matched to a gene: 8. Germline CDR1 is MDHEN and CDR2 is SYDVKM. In nucleotides, the CDR3 is TGTGCCAGCAGTCCCCCGGACAGGGAAGACGAGCAGTACTTC. Amino acids: CASSPPDREDEQYF.

For the CDR3, the DNA is TGTGCCAGCAGCCAAGTGGGCCAGGGGAATTCACCCCTCCACTTT. Its protein is CASSQVGQGNSPLHF. The J gene is TRBJ1-6, the V gene TRBV3-1; a weak D match, TRBD1 (6 bases). CDR3 length equals 15 residues. Germline V gene data show CDR1 as LGHDT and CDR2 as YNNKEL (reference sequence). V was clipped by 1 base and J by 7 bases, with 11 bases between them.

This clonotype came up a few times. V and J are TRBV5-5 and TRBJ1-3, with unresolved D. The length of the CDR3 is 15 residues. The V gene lost 0 bases and the J gene lost 0 bases, with 7 bases spanning the gap. Germline values: CDR1 SGHKS, CDR2 YYEKEE (reference sequence). In nucleotides, the CDR3 is TGTGCCAGCAGCTTGGACGACGGCTCTGGAAACACCATATATTTT. It specifies CASSLDDGSGNTIYF. The variable domain in full, with the rest retrieved from reference TRBV5-5 and TRBJ1-3, is DAGVTQSPTHLIKTRGQQVTLRCSPISGHKSVSWYQQVLGQGPQFIFQYYEKEERGRGNFPDRFSARQFPNYSSELNVNALLLGDSALYLCASSLDDGSGNTIYFGEGSWLTVV.